Below, 30 T cell receptor beta chains from the same sample are listed, as sequenced in a study of blood T cell repertoires in COVID-19. The protocol was immunoSEQ multiplex PCR, while the TCRdb copy is restricted to in-frame clones and leaves out a portion. Counted here are about 180,000 clones, more than 70% occurring once; the ten biggest clones make up around 6.2%. Sequences were obtained from PBMCs or T cells enriched from blood (not recorded which). Source of these receptors: a man aged 35 to 55 who had recovered from COVID-19.

The chain joins TRBV5-1 to TRBJ1-6; no reliable D call. The V end lost 4 bases, the J end lost 9 bases, and 11 bases lay between the germline ends. Germline assignment: CDR1 SGHRS and CDR2 YFSETQ. This CDR3 region has 13 residues. CDR3 sequence (DNA): TGCGCCAGCAGCGATTCACCGGGTTCACCCCTCCACTTT. Encoded protein: CASSDSPGSPLHF. Complete variable domain (other parts from reference TRBV5-1 and TRBJ1-6): KAGVTQTPRYLIKTRGQQVTLSCSPISGHRSVSWYQQTPGQGLQFLFEYFSETQRNKGNFPGRFSGRQFSNSRSEMNVSTLELGDSALYLCASSDSPGSPLHFGNGTRLTVT.

This chain joins TRBV2 and TRBJ2-1; possibly TRBD2 for D (6 bases). Germline V lookup: CDR1 SNHLY, CDR2 FYNNEI. The CDR3 is 10 residues long. The CDR3 region is CASGRNEQFF. In DNA form, the CDR3 reads TGTGCTAGCGGCCGCAATGAGCAGTTCTTC.

The gene calls are TRBV12-3 or TRBV12-4 and TRBJ2-7; 8 bases line up with TRBD1. CDR3 size: 13 residues. The J segment lost 3 bases and the V segment lost 3 bases, leaving 1 base of the junction unmatched. In DNA form, the CDR3 reads TGTGCCAGCAGTTTGGGACAGGTCTACGAGCAGTACTTC. This codes for CASSLGQVYEQYF.

The chain employs TRBV7-3 and TRBJ1-3; 7 bases align to TRBD1. V gave up 5 bases and J gave up 2 bases; unmatched junction bases: 3. The CDR3 contains 14 residues. In germline, CDR1 is SGHTA, CDR2 FQGTGA. The CDR3 is CASSAGTAGNTIYF. The CDR3 region has the DNA TGTGCCAGCAGCGCCGGGACAGCTGGAAACACCATATATTTT.

The gene calls are TRBV6-5 and TRBJ1-5; D unresolved. Per the germline V gene, CDR1 is MNHEY and CDR2 is SVGAGI. V was trimmed by 6 bases and J by 6 bases, leaving 18 bases between them. CDR3 length: 15 residues. The CDR3 protein is CASRADARLGQPQHF. The CDR3 bases are TGTGCCAGCAGGGCCGACGCGAGGTTAGGTCAGCCCCAGCATTTT.

The rearrangement links TRBV11-2 to TRBJ1-1; TRBD1 matches 9 bases. CDR3 length: 13 amino acids. V dropped 3 bases and J dropped 8; count of bases not matched to a gene: 4. Germline V gene lookup returns CDR1 SGHAT and CDR2 FQNNGV. CDR3: CASSFSGTGEAFF. The CDR3 nucleotides read TGTGCCAGCAGCTTCTCTGGGACAGGGGAAGCTTTCTTT.

This chain connects TRBV6-5 to TRBJ1-1; 7 positions match TRBD1. The CDR3 spans 15 residues. V lost 0 bases, J lost 1 base, and 2 bases stayed unmatched. Germline assignment: CDR1 MNHEY and CDR2 SVGAGI. CDR3: CASSYSAGGNTEAFF. The DNA of the CDR3 is TGTGCCAGCAGTTACTCGGCAGGGGGGAACACTGAAGCTTTCTTT.

The gene calls are TRBV28 and TRBJ2-7, with TRBD2 identical over 11 bases. The V and J ends lost 4 bases and 3 bases, in that order; junction bases with no gene match: 8. This CDR3 has 16 amino acids. Germline V gene data show CDR1 as MDHEN and CDR2 as SYDVKM. CDR3 nucleotide sequence: TGTGCCAGCAGTTCCGTAGCGGGAGGGACCTTCTACGAGCAGTACTTC. It codes for CASSSVAGGTFYEQYF.

This sequence joins TRBV14 and TRBJ2-7, with TRBD2 as a possible D gene (6 bases). V shed 0 bases and J shed 1 base, with 19 bases lying between them. The length of the CDR3 is 18 residues. Looked up from germline, CDR1 is SGHDN and CDR2 is FVKESK. This CDR3 is CASSQELAGGSVSYEQYF. CDR3 nucleotide sequence: TGTGCCAGCAGCCAAGAGTTGGCTGGGGGGAGTGTTTCCTACGAGCAGTACTTC.

The chain uses TRBV18 and TRBJ1-2; 7 bases align to TRBD1. Unmatched junction bases numbered 9, after V lost 6 bases and J lost 5 bases. Germline V gene sequence: CDR1 KGHSH, CDR2 LQKENI. The CDR3 consists of 14 residues. The CDR3 region is CASSEWTGLYGYTF. The CDR3, as DNA: TGTGCCAGCTCGGAATGGACAGGACTTTATGGCTACACCTTC.

This clone appeared a single time. V usage is TRBV28 and J usage is TRBJ1-5, with no clear D. The CDR3 loop spans 16 amino acids. Germline assignment: CDR1 MDHEN and CDR2 SYDVKM. V was trimmed by 1 base and J by 2 bases, leaving 12 bases between them. The CDR3 loop reads CASSLLRSGGNQPQHF. The CDR3 DNA follows: TGTGCCAGCAGTTTATTGCGGAGCGGAGGCAATCAGCCCCAGCATTTT.

The rearrangement uses TRBV28 and TRBJ2-4; 16 bases line up with TRBD2. Unmatched junction bases numbered 3, after V lost 4 bases and J lost 6 bases. In germline, CDR1 is MDHEN, CDR2 SYDVKM. The CDR3 length is 16 residues. In nucleotides, the CDR3 is TGTGCCAGCAGTTCGGGGACTAGCGGGAGGGGAAACATTCAGTACTTC. Encoded protein: CASSSGTSGRGNIQYF.

This rearrangement joins TRBV7-9 to TRBJ2-2; 11 bases are a match to TRBD1. V trimming: 5 bases; J trimming: 8 bases; junction bases outside the gene matches: 4. The CDR3 is 14 residues long. The germline V gene encodes CDR1 SEHNR and CDR2 FQNEAQ (reference sequence). CDR3 in amino acids: CASSRTGGEGELFF. CDR3 sequence (DNA): TGTGCCAGCAGCCGGACAGGGGGCGAAGGGGAGCTGTTTTTT.

The chain links TRBV9 to TRBJ1-2; unclear D gene. The V end was cut by 0 bases, the J end by 6 bases, with 18 bases between. CDR1 SGDLS and CDR2 YYNGEE come from the germline V gene. This CDR3 has 16 amino acids. In nucleotides, the CDR3 is TGTGCCAGCAGCGTAGAGAGTAGGGTCCGGGAAAATGGCTACACCTTC. Translating it yields CASSVESRVRENGYTF.

This rearrangement joins TRBV18 to TRBJ2-5; perhaps TRBD1 as D (6 bases). Trimming shortened V by 1 base and J by 5 bases, and 11 bases separated the two germline ends. Germline V CDR1 and CDR2: KGHSH, LQKENI. The CDR3 covers 14 residues. The CDR3 sequence is CASSPLRGRETQYF. The CDR3 DNA is TGTGCCAGCTCACCACTCAGGGGAAGGGAGACCCAGTACTTC. The entire variable domain, with the rest obtained from reference TRBV18 and TRBJ2-5, is as follows: NAGVMQNPRHLVRRRGQEARLRCSPMKGHSHVYWYRQLPEEGLKFMVYLQKENIIDESGMPKERFSAEFPKEGPSILRIQQVVRGDSAAYFCASSPLRGRETQYFGPGTRLLVL.

The CDR3 DNA reads TGTGCCAGTAGTCTACAGGGGGCATTACAGCATTTT. It encodes CASSLQGALQHF. This rearrangement joins TRBV19 to TRBJ1-5; 9 bases align to TRBD1. V shed 5 bases, J shed 13 bases, and the junction held 6 bases outside the gene matches. Germline CDR1 reads LNHDA; CDR2 reads SQIVND (reference sequence). The CDR3 totals 12 residues.

This chain joins TRBV2 and TRBJ1-6; D remains ambiguous. Trimming took 7 bases from V and 7 from J, leaving 11 bases between them. The germline gives CDR1 SNHLY, CDR2 FYNNEI. CDR3 length: 13 amino acids. CDR3 in amino acids: CASNTVVNSPLHF. The CDR3 DNA reads TGTGCCAGCAATACGGTGGTAAATTCACCCCTCCACTTT.

V usage is TRBV11-2 and J usage is TRBJ1-2; 9 nucleotides line up with TRBD1. CDR1 is SGHAT, CDR2 FQNNGV, per germline. Unmatched junction bases numbered 6, after V lost 5 bases and J lost 2 bases. The CDR3 totals 15 residues. The CDR3 nucleotides are TGTGCCAGCAGCGAAACAGGGGGCGCGAACTATGGCTACACCTTC. The encoded protein is CASSETGGANYGYTF.

The chain links TRBV29-1 to TRBJ1-5, with D maybe TRBD1 (5 bases). V was cut by 4 bases and J by 2 bases, with 6 bases left in between. CDR1 is SQVTM and CDR2 is ANQGSEA in the germline V gene. The CDR3 spans 12 residues. CDR3 coding DNA: TGCAGCGTTGGGGGGGGCAATCAGCCCCAGCATTTT. It encodes CSVGGGNQPQHF.

V and J are TRBV7-2 and TRBJ1-3; D is unresolved. Trimming removed 4 bases at V and 0 bases at J, with 10 bases between. Germline lookup yields CDR1 SGHTA and CDR2 FQGNSA. This CDR3 has 15 residues. For the CDR3, the DNA is TGTGCCAGCAGCTGGTTTCGCGGCTCTGGAAACACCATATATTTT. Protein product: CASSWFRGSGNTIYF.

This sequence joins TRBV5-6 and TRBJ1-5, with no clear D. V lost 4 bases and J 1 base, leaving 6 bases between the germline ends. Germline V gives CDR1 SGHDT, CDR2 YYEEEE. There are 13 residues in the CDR3. DNA for the CDR3: TGTGCCAGCAGCCCGGGGAGCAATCAGCCCCAGCATTTT. This sequence encodes CASSPGSNQPQHF. The full variable domain, with the rest looked up from reference TRBV5-6 and TRBJ1-5, is DAGVTQSPTHLIKTRGQQVTLRCSPKSGHDTVSWYQQALGQGPQFIFQYYEEEERQRGNFPDRFSGHQFPNYSSELNVNALLLGDSALYLCASSPGSNQPQHFGDGTRLSIL.

V and J are TRBV28 and TRBJ2-4; D might be TRBD2 (6 bases). V was shortened by 2 bases and J by 0 bases, with 11 bases between the two germline ends. This CDR3 is built from 16 residues. Germline CDR1 MDHEN, CDR2 SYDVKM. The CDR3 bases are TGTGCCAGCAGTTTAGGGGGGTCCCAAGCCAAAAACATTCAGTACTTC. Translating gives CASSLGGSQAKNIQYF.

The chain links TRBV16 to TRBJ2-3; the match to TRBD1 covers 8 bases. V was pared by 0 bases and J by 0 bases, with 8 bases of the junction left unmatched. Germline V gives CDR1 KGHSY, CDR2 FQNENV. The CDR3 is 18 residues long. In DNA form, the CDR3 reads TGTGCCAGCAGCCAATCCCCCGCAGGGGGCTACAGCACAGATACGCAGTATTTT. Protein sequence: CASSQSPAGGYSTDTQYF.

The rearrangement links TRBV11-2 to TRBJ2-1; D perhaps matches TRBD2 (6 bases). V was shortened by 5 bases and J by 5 bases, with 16 bases between the two germline ends. Germline-derived CDR1 and CDR2 are SGHAT and FQNNGV. The CDR3 loop spans 15 amino acids. The CDR3 DNA is TGTGCCAGCAGCCCATCCGGGGGTGTCCACAATGAGCAGTTCTTC. As protein: CASSPSGGVHNEQFF.

The chain has TRBV2 and TRBJ1-4; the match to TRBD1 covers 9 bases. Germline V lookup: CDR1 SNHLY, CDR2 FYNNEI. There are 14 residues in the CDR3. Trimming cost V 6 bases and J 8 bases; bases outside gene matches: 7. CDR3 sequence: CASSVTGGWEKLFF. As DNA, the CDR3 is TGTGCCAGCAGCGTAACAGGGGGCTGGGAAAAACTGTTTTTT.

The chain recombines TRBV5-1 with TRBJ1-4; D is perhaps TRBD1 (6 bases). The CDR3 has 14 residues. With 5 bases removed from V and 3 bases from J, the gap between germline ends came to 11 bases. The germline V gene encodes CDR1 SGHRS and CDR2 YFSETQ. This chain's CDR3 is CASSDSGANEKLFF. DNA of the CDR3: TGCGCCAGCAGTGATTCAGGGGCTAATGAAAAACTGTTTTTT.

This clone was seen more than once but under ten times. V and J are TRBV2 and TRBJ1-2; TRBD1 is a possible D gene (6 bases). CDR1 SNHLY and CDR2 FYNNEI come from the germline V gene. V lost 8 bases and J 2 bases, leaving 15 bases between the germline ends. The CDR3 consists of 14 residues. The CDR3 sequence is CASSSEQGNYGYTF. CDR3 DNA: TGTGCCAGCTCTTCTGAACAGGGAAACTATGGCTACACCTTC.

The chain combines TRBV6-1 with TRBJ1-4, with D unresolved. CDR1 and CDR2 from the germline V gene are MNHNS and SASEGT. V lost 2 bases and J lost 2, with 12 bases in between. This CDR3 is 16 amino acids long. CDR3: CASSEYGSATNEKLFF. The CDR3 DNA is TGTGCCAGCAGTGAATATGGGTCAGCGACTAATGAAAAACTGTTTTTT.

The V and J genes are TRBV11-2 and TRBJ2-7; D gene ambiguous. CDR3 length equals 12 residues. From germline, CDR1 is SGHAT and CDR2 FQNNGV. Trimming removed 0 bases at V and 3 bases at J, with 3 bases between. In DNA form, the CDR3 reads TGTGCCAGCAGCTTAGACTTCTACGAGCAGTACTTC. Translation gives CASSLDFYEQYF.

This chain links TRBV5-6 with TRBJ1-2, with D possibly TRBD1 on 6 matching bases. The CDR3 has 16 residues. Germline assignment: CDR1 SGHDT and CDR2 YYEEEE. Trimming stripped 1 base from V and 4 bases from J, with 17 bases between. The CDR3 loop is CASSLNPGEEVYGYTF. CDR3 in DNA: TGTGCCAGCAGCTTGAATCCAGGGGAAGAGGTCTATGGCTACACCTTC.